A selection of T cell receptor beta chains follows, all from one sample in a study of blood T cell repertoires in COVID-19. Sequencing was performed with immunoSEQ multiplex PCR; in TCRdb, only in-frame clones are kept and a portion is missing. The table lists 300,000 to 400,000 clones, approximately 90% of them singletons. The sample consisted of peripheral blood. The receptors shown here come from a woman younger than 35 who had recovered from COVID-19. Both conserved end residues are part of each CDR3. Fields, in order: V gene, D gene, J gene, clone size, CDR3 protein, CDR3 DNA. A D gene is named only where the DNA matches it firmly. Where a row states a size, it is once, few, many or the class of an expanded clone; other rows omit it.

>TRBV18|-|TRBJ2-5|-
CASSPTSWETQYF
TGTGCCAGCTCACCAACTAGCTGGGAGACCCAGTACTTC
>TRBV27|TRBD1|TRBJ1-2|once
CASSSGQGNYGYTF
TGTGCCAGCAGCTCCGGACAGGGAAACTATGGCTACACCTTC
>TRBV2|-|TRBJ2-5|few
CASSAGSGQETQYF
TGTGCCAGCAGCGCGGGCAGCGGTCAAGAGACCCAGTACTTC
>TRBV6-5|-|TRBJ2-1|-
CASSYGTLEIEFF
TGTGCCAGCAGTTACGGGACACTGGAAATCGAGTTCTTC
>TRBV7-2|TRBD1|TRBJ1-2|-
CASSWTRQGGLYGYTF
TGTGCCAGCAGCTGGACTCGACAGGGCGGGTTGTATGGCTACACCTTC
>TRBV7-9|-|TRBJ1-2|-
CASSLGREINYGYTF
TGTGCCAGCAGCTTAGGACGGGAAATTAACTATGGCTACACCTTC
>TRBV6-4|-|TRBJ1-5|-
CASSDPDSGLRQPQHF
TGTGCCAGCAGTGACCCGGACAGCGGCTTAAGACAGCCCCAGCATTTT
>TRBV24-1|TRBD2|TRBJ2-1|-
CATERTSGKREQFF
TGTGCCACCGAGCGGACTAGCGGGAAACGGGAGCAGTTCTTC
>TRBV6-5|-|TRBJ1-1|-
CASSEGGLTEAFF
TGTGCCAGTTCTGAGGGGGGGCTGACTGAAGCTTTCTTT
>TRBV6-4|TRBD2|TRBJ2-1|-
CASSEEIAGGRNEQFF
TGTGCCAGCAGTGAAGAGATAGCGGGAGGTCGGAATGAGCAGTTCTTC
>TRBV7-9|-|TRBJ1-3|-
CASSLVQGPGNTIYF
TGTGCCAGCAGCTTAGTTCAGGGTCCTGGAAACACCATATATTTT
>TRBV7-6|-|TRBJ1-1|-
CASSPGGQRAFF
TGTGCCAGCAGCCCCGGGGGGCAGAGGGCTTTCTTT
>TRBV11-3|TRBD1|TRBJ1-3|few
CASSQGQGRNTIYF
TGTGCCAGCAGCCAGGGACAGGGAAGAAACACCATATATTTT
>TRBV29-1|-|TRBJ2-1|once
CSVEPKSGLEQFF
TGCAGCGTAGAACCTAAGTCAGGATTAGAGCAGTTCTTC
>TRBV7-7|-|TRBJ2-1|-
CASSPRGGNEQFF
TGTGCCAGCAGCCCGAGAGGCGGCAATGAGCAGTTCTTC
>TRBV27|-|TRBJ2-5|once
CASSTDRDRGLAQETQYF
TGTGCCAGCAGTACAGACCGGGACAGGGGACTAGCCCAAGAGACCCAGTACTTC
>TRBV24-1|TRBD1|TRBJ1-2|-
CATGQGLGGYTF
TGTGCCACCGGACAGGGCTTAGGGGGCTACACCTTC
>TRBV6-4|-|TRBJ1-2|-
CASSDSFAGREGYTF
TGTGCCAGCAGTGACTCTTTTGCGGGACGGGAAGGCTACACCTTC
>TRBV2|TRBD2|TRBJ2-1|-
CASSPAGLAEYYNEQFF
TGTGCCAGCAGCCCGGCCGGACTAGCGGAATATTACAATGAGCAGTTCTTC
>TRBV24-1|TRBD1|TRBJ2-2|-
CATAGTGSGELFF
TGTGCCACTGCCGGGACAGGGTCCGGGGAGCTGTTTTTT
>TRBV7-8|TRBD1|TRBJ1-5|-
CASSLGAWTGVSQPQHF
TGTGCCAGCAGCTTAGGGGCCTGGACAGGGGTTAGTCAGCCCCAGCATTTT
>TRBV25-1|-|TRBJ2-5|-
CASSGESFSSQETQYF
TGTGCCAGCAGTGGCGAGTCGTTTTCAAGCCAAGAGACCCAGTACTTC
>TRBV5-6|TRBD2|TRBJ2-3|-
CASSLAASGFTDTQYF
TGTGCCAGCAGCTTGGCGGCTAGCGGGTTCACAGATACGCAGTATTTT
>TRBV5-1|-|TRBJ1-6|-
CASSSGQLGNSPLHF
TGCGCCAGCAGCTCTGGACAGTTGGGTAATTCACCCCTCCACTTT
>TRBV6-2/TRBV6-3|TRBD1|TRBJ2-1|once
CASSYGTGPLNEQFF
TGTGCCAGCAGTTACGGGACAGGGCCTTTGAATGAGCAGTTCTTC
>TRBV5-1|-|TRBJ1-1|-
CASSYNRMNTEAFF
TGCGCCAGCAGCTACAACAGGATGAACACTGAAGCTTTCTTT
>TRBV5-4|-|TRBJ1-2|-
CASGLTGLGGYTF
TGTGCCAGCGGTCTAACGGGGTTAGGTGGCTACACCTTC
>TRBV27|-|TRBJ2-1|-
CASSPNYNEQFF
TGTGCCAGCAGTCCCAACTACAATGAGCAGTTCTTC
>TRBV7-2|-|TRBJ1-2|-
CASSLQQGGYGYTF
TGTGCCAGCAGCCTACAGCAGGGAGGGTATGGCTACACCTTC
>TRBV18|TRBD1|TRBJ2-1|once
CASSPSGGRNEQFF
TGTGCCAGCTCACCATCAGGGGGTCGGAATGAGCAGTTCTTC
>TRBV14|-|TRBJ2-3|-
CASSLGTLAVGDTQYF
TGTGCCAGCAGCCTGGGGACTCTAGCAGTGGGAGATACGCAGTATTTT
>TRBV5-1|TRBD2|TRBJ2-1|-
CASSLRTSGGHNEQFF
TGCGCCAGCAGCCTACGGACTAGCGGAGGCCACAATGAGCAGTTCTTC
>TRBV5-1|-|TRBJ2-3|-
CASSPGGTDTQYF
TGCGCCAGCAGCCCCGGGGGCACAGATACGCAGTATTTT
>TRBV29-1|TRBD1|TRBJ1-2|-
CSVKGAQRIIGGYTF
TGCAGCGTAAAGGGGGCGCAAAGGATTATAGGGGGCTACACCTTC
>TRBV7-2|-|TRBJ2-5|-
CASSARRQETQYF
TGTGCCAGCAGCGCCCGGCGGCAAGAGACCCAGTACTTC
>TRBV6-5|-|TRBJ1-3|-
CASREQGSGNTIYF
TGTGCCAGCCGCGAGCAGGGGTCGGGAAACACCATATATTTT
>TRBV4-3|TRBD2|TRBJ2-1|-
CASSPQSGRAGNEQFF
TGCGCCAGCAGCCCCCAGAGCGGGAGGGCGGGGAATGAGCAGTTCTTC
>TRBV19|-|TRBJ1-2|once
CASSRRSGYTF
TGTGCCAGTAGTAGGCGGTCTGGCTACACCTTC
>TRBV7-2|TRBD2|TRBJ2-3|-
CASSPSGGLEDTQYF
TGTGCCAGCAGCCCGAGCGGGGGGCTCGAAGATACGCAGTATTTT
>TRBV5-1|-|TRBJ2-1|-
CASSPGPRGPTGNEQFF
TGCGCCAGCAGTCCCGGACCGCGGGGGCCCACGGGCAATGAGCAGTTCTTC